The next 15 T cell receptor beta chains were all read from a single sample in a study of CD8 T cells in ankylosing spondylitis (dated by TCRdb to the late 2010s). Results the study describes overall, beyond this receptor: Blood from ankylosing spondylitis patients appeared to be characterized by a TCR beta motif composed of roughly 8 highly homologous amino acid variants.

Library preparation was by 5' RACE. TCRdb lists the instrument as Illumina HiSeq 2500. TCRdb trimmed the raw reads at Q25, called clones with MiXCR and kept productive beta chains. Records with the same CDR3 protein are collapsed into one entry carrying the most frequent genes and DNA. Present in this sample are fewer than 250,000 distinct CDR3 sequences, roughly 18% of which were seen just once. The ten largest clones capture under 45% of the sample. These TCRs are of unknown antigen specificity. Sequencing was done on a sample of blood, either unsorted or a sorted T cell fraction (not recorded which). These receptors were taken from a male donor with ankylosing spondylitis.

This clonotype was observed a handful of times. The rearrangement links TRBV6-6 to TRBJ2-2; D is ambiguous. The CDR3 loop spans 13 amino acids. V was cut by 0 bases and J by 5 bases, with 4 bases left in between. Germline V gene lookup returns CDR1 MNHNY and CDR2 SVGAGI (reference sequence). CDR3: CASSYSLTGELFF. CDR3 DNA: TGTGCCAGCAGTTACTCTCTAACCGGGGAGCTGTTTTTT.

In this sample, this clonotype turned up a few times. The chain combines TRBV6-1 with TRBJ2-1; 7 bases agree with TRBD2. The CDR3 length is 13 residues. Germline trimming cut 11 bases from V and 4 bases from J; bases unmatched to any gene: 8. The germline gives CDR1 MNHNS, CDR2 SASEGT. The CDR3 bases are TGTGCCGGAGGGGACTACCTATACAATGAGCAGTTCTTC. Translated, it gives CAGGDYLYNEQFF.

This rearrangement joins TRBV12-3 or TRBV12-4 to TRBJ2-4, with no clear D. CDR3 size: 16 residues. V was shortened by 6 bases and J by 2 bases, with 17 bases between the two germline ends. CDR3 sequence (DNA): TGTGCCAGCAGCTCAGAGACCCAACCAACCAAAAACATTCAGTACTTC. Protein product: CASSSETQPTKNIQYF.

The CDR3 coding sequence is TGCAGTGCTAGGGGACCGACCTCCTACGAGCAGTACTTC. As protein: CSARGPTSYEQYF. This sequence joins TRBV20-1 and TRBJ2-7; perhaps D is TRBD1 or TRBD2 (5 bases each). Germline loops: CDR1 DFQATT, CDR2 SNEGSKA (reference sequence). This CDR3 has 13 amino acids. Trimming took 3 bases from V and 0 from J, leaving 9 bases between them.

This clonotype was detected ten times or more. The chain joins TRBV4-1 to TRBJ2-7; maybe TRBD1 (6 bases). Germline V gene sequence: CDR1 MGHRA, CDR2 YSYEKL. With 5 bases removed from V and 2 bases from J, the gap between germline ends came to 13 bases. CDR3 length: 14 residues. DNA for the CDR3: TGCGCCAGCAGCTCCCAGGGGCAGCCCTACGAGCAGTACTTC. This translates into CASSSQGQPYEQYF.

For this clonotype: Possible read error: a much larger clone is one base away. The chain recombines TRBV29-1 with TRBJ2-2, with D unclear. The CDR3 is 15 amino acids. The V gene's germline CDR1 is SQVTM and CDR2 ANQGSEA. Trimming pared 5 bases from V and 1 base from J, leaving 14 bases between. Here the CDR3 DNA reads TGCAGCGTTCTCTTTAACTTGGAGAACACCGGGGAGCTGTTTTTT. Amino acid sequence: CSVLFNLENTGELFF.

This clonotype was seen a few times. The chain links TRBV2 to TRBJ2-2, with TRBD1 identical over 8 bases. This CDR3 is built from 16 residues. Germline CDR1 and CDR2: SNHLY and FYNNEI. Unmatched junction bases numbered 6, after V lost 2 bases and J lost 4 bases. In DNA, the CDR3 is TGTGCCAGCAGTGAACAGGCGACAGGGGCCACCGGGGAGCTGTTTTTT. It yields the protein CASSEQATGATGELFF.

The chain uses TRBV20-1 and TRBJ2-7, with 7 bases matching TRBD2. The CDR3 is 13 residues long. V lost 0 bases, J lost 3 bases, and 2 bases stayed unmatched. Per the germline V gene, CDR1 is DFQATT and CDR2 is SNEGSKA (reference sequence). CDR3: CSARELANYEQYF. CDR3 sequence (DNA): TGCAGTGCTAGAGAACTAGCGAACTACGAGCAGTACTTC.

This clonotype was seen a few times. CDR3: CSAAGRNTGELFF. CDR3 DNA sequence: TGCAGTGCTGCTGGCCGGAACACCGGGGAGCTGTTTTTT. The chain uses TRBV20-1 and TRBJ2-2; unclear D gene. The germline CDR1 and CDR2 sequences are DFQATT and SNEGSKA (reference sequence). V shed 5 bases and J shed 1 base, with 8 bases lying between them. This CDR3 comprises 13 residues.

The CDR3 DNA reads as TGTGCCTGGGCACGGGAGAGCGAAGCTTTCTTT. Protein: CAWARESEAFF. This chain connects TRBV30 to TRBJ1-1; the D is unclear. The CDR3 covers 11 residues. Germline V gene sequence: CDR1 GTSNPN, CDR2 SVGIG (reference sequence). The V and J ends lost 5 bases and 8 bases respectively, with 12 bases between them.

The V gene is TRBV12-3 or TRBV12-4, the J gene TRBJ2-3; the D call may be TRBD1 or TRBD2 (5 bases each). V lost 2 bases and J 5 bases, leaving 17 bases between the germline ends. The CDR3 spans 16 residues. The CDR3 spells CASSLSGKGRIDTQYF. Written as DNA, the CDR3 is TGTGCCAGCAGTTTATCTGGAAAGGGACGGATAGATACGCAGTATTTT.

V gene TRBV11-2 combines with J gene TRBJ2-3; TRBD2 might be the D (6 bases). The CDR3 has 15 residues. The germline V gene encodes CDR1 SGHAT and CDR2 FQNNGV. V shed 5 bases and J shed 2 bases, with 14 bases lying between them. CDR3 amino acids: CASSPDWRDTDTQYF. DNA of the CDR3: TGTGCCAGCAGCCCCGACTGGCGGGACACAGATACGCAGTATTTT. The whole variable domain, remainder taken from reference TRBV11-2 and TRBJ2-3, is EAGVAQSPRYKIIEKRQSVAFWCNPISGHATLYWYQQILGQGPKLLIQFQNNGVVDDSQLPKDRFSAERLKGVDSTLKIQPAKLEDSAVYLCASSPDWRDTDTQYFGPGTRLTVL.

This clonotype was seen only a few times. The V call is TRBV29-1, the J call TRBJ2-7; D unresolved. Trimming cost V 7 bases and J 0 bases, with 7 bases left between them. The CDR3 runs to 11 residues. Looked up from germline, CDR1 is SQVTM and CDR2 is ANQGSEA. The DNA of the CDR3 is TGCAGCGCTCAGGACTCCTACGAGCAGTACTTC. Its protein is CSAQDSYEQYF.

V usage is TRBV9 and J usage is TRBJ2-1; D gene ambiguous. Trimming removed 0 bases from V and 3 bases from J, with 16 bases in between. The CDR3 runs 17 residues. CDR1 and CDR2 (germline): SGDLS, YYNGEE. Here the CDR3 DNA reads TGTGCCAGCAGCGTAGTGGCTATCCTGAACCTCTACAATGAGCAGTTCTTC. Its translation: CASSVVAILNLYNEQFF. Filled out from reference TRBV9 and TRBJ2-1, the complete variable domain reads DSGVTQTPKHLITATGQRVTLRCSPRSGDLSVYWYQQSLDQGLQFLIQYYNGEERAKGNILERFSAQQFPDLHSELNLSSLELGDSALYFCASSVVAILNLYNEQFFGPGTRLTVL.

The rearrangement joins TRBV9 to TRBJ2-1, with TRBD2 as a possible D gene (7 bases). The CDR3 runs to 16 residues. With 0 bases removed from V and 0 bases from J, the gap between germline ends came to 10 bases. Germline CDR1 is SGDLS and CDR2 is YYNGEE. CDR3 in amino acids: CASSVDAGASYNEQFF. The CDR3 nucleotides are TGTGCCAGCAGCGTAGATGCGGGGGCCTCCTACAATGAGCAGTTCTTC.